The 13 T cell receptor beta chains below all came from one sample that was sequenced in a study of T cell responses to AZD1222 COVID-19 vaccine (dated by TCRdb to the early 2020s). Libraries were prepared through the immunoSEQ multiplex PCR assay. TCRdb took over this immuneACCESS table, retaining in-frame rearrangements with V and J assigned. Such tables are incomplete; in checked studies, under half of the missing clones stem from an unresolved V gene, and the remainder is unexplained. This sample lists around 92,000 clones; approximately 84% were detected once. The leading ten clones occupy roughly a tenth of the sample. This specimen's time point label, per the study, means: baseline before first vaccination. Specimen: peripheral blood, collected on day 0 of AZD1222 vaccination. The origin of the receptors is an adult in good health.

This rearrangement joins TRBV3-1 (or the pseudogene TRBV3-2) to TRBJ2-7, with 7 bases aligning to TRBD2. The CDR3 consists of 14 residues. Per germline, CDR1 LGHDT and CDR2 YNNKEL (reference sequence). V lost 1 base to trimming and J lost 7 bases; unmatched junction nucleotides: 7. The CDR3 DNA follows: TGTGCCAGCAGCCAAGGGACTAGGGTAGGTGAGCAGTACTTC. This codes for CASSQGTRVGEQYF.

This clone was counted a single time. The chain combines TRBV4-2 with TRBJ1-2; D ambiguous. Germline assignment: CDR1 LGHNA and CDR2 YNFKEQ. CDR3 length: 19 residues. Trimming took 4 bases from V and 0 from J, leaving 24 bases between them. CDR3 sequence reads: CASSPAEARGQNPNYGYTF. The CDR3 DNA is TGTGCCAGCAGCCCCGCCGAGGCCAGAGGCCAAAATCCTAACTATGGCTACACCTTC.

The V and J genes are TRBV23-1 and TRBJ2-1; D is possibly TRBD2 (5 bases). TRBV23-1 is an ORF; its function is uncertain. Trimming took 2 bases from V and 8 from J, leaving 19 bases between them. This CDR3 comprises 16 residues. In nucleotides, the CDR3 is TGCGCCAGCAGTCAACAAGCTAGCCCCCGGCGCGATGAGCAGTTCTTC. It encodes CASSQQASPRRDEQFF.

The sample holds a few counts of this clone. This chain connects TRBV7-2 to TRBJ2-1; the D gene could be TRBD1 or TRBD2 (5 bases each). Germline assignment: CDR1 SGHTA and CDR2 FQGNSA. This CDR3 is 16 amino acids long. Trimming shortened V by 1 base and J by 9 bases, and 19 bases separated the two germline ends. CDR3 sequence: CASSLEQRTARGEQFF. Written as DNA, the CDR3 is TGTGCCAGCAGCTTAGAACAGCGGACGGCTAGGGGTGAGCAGTTCTTC.

V and J are TRBV19 and TRBJ2-5, with TRBD1 matching over 7 bases. With 6 bases clipped from V and 0 bases from J, the junction kept 1 base outside the gene matches. There are 13 residues in the CDR3. Germline V gene data show CDR1 as LNHDA and CDR2 as SQIVND (reference sequence). The CDR3 protein is CASRGQYQETQYF. DNA for the CDR3: TGTGCCAGTAGGGGACAGTACCAAGAGACCCAGTACTTC.

This rearrangement joins TRBV2 to TRBJ1-1; no definite D call. Trimming stripped 1 base from V and 1 base from J, with 7 bases between. This CDR3 has 14 amino acids. Germline CDR1 and CDR2: SNHLY and FYNNEI. This chain's CDR3 is CASSEGRRNTEAFF. For the CDR3, the DNA is TGTGCCAGCAGTGAAGGACGGCGGAACACTGAAGCTTTCTTT.

The chain links TRBV18 to TRBJ1-4; 7 positions agree with TRBD1. CDR3 length equals 14 residues. Germline V CDR1 and CDR2: KGHSH, LQKENI. V shed 1 base, J shed 7 bases, and the junction held 3 bases outside the gene matches. As DNA, the CDR3 is TGTGCCAGCTCACCACGCGACAGGGCTGAAAAACTGTTTTTT. The encoded protein is CASSPRDRAEKLFF.

V usage is TRBV24-1 and J usage is TRBJ2-7; D might be TRBD1 or TRBD2, each matching 6 bases. There are 14 residues in the CDR3. V shed 7 bases and J shed 5 bases, with 17 bases lying between them. The germline gives CDR1 KGHDR, CDR2 SFDVKD. The CDR3, as DNA: TGTGCCACCAGCCGGGACAAGGGAGGCCACGAGCAGTACTTC. Its translation is CATSRDKGGHEQYF.

V is TRBV19 and J is TRBJ1-1; no clear D gene. Germline CDR1 is LNHDA and CDR2 is SQIVND (reference sequence). This CDR3 is built from 15 residues. V gave up 1 base and J gave up 3 bases, with 12 bases separating them. The CDR3 spells CASSIGPVLDTEAFF. As DNA, the CDR3 is TGTGCCAGTAGTATAGGCCCTGTCTTGGACACTGAAGCTTTCTTT. The full variable domain, with the rest looked up from reference TRBV19 and TRBJ1-1, is DGGITQSPKYLFRKEGQNVTLSCEQNLNHDAMYWYRQDPGQGLRLIYYSQIVNDFQKGDIAEGYSVSREKKESFPLTVTSAQKNPTAFYLCASSIGPVLDTEAFFGQGTRLTVV.

This chain links TRBV2 with TRBJ1-1, with D perhaps matching TRBD1 (6 bases). V was pared by 9 bases and J by 7 bases, with 15 bases between. The CDR3 extends over 12 amino acids. CDR1 is SNHLY and CDR2 is FYNNEI in the germline V gene. CDR3: CARAAGGGEAFF. DNA of the CDR3: TGTGCCAGGGCGGCGGGGGGCGGTGAAGCTTTCTTT.

The J gene is TRBJ1-1, the V gene TRBV30; possible D gene TRBD1, 5 bases. This CDR3 spans 13 amino acids. The V end was cut by 7 bases, the J end by 3 bases, with 15 bases between. Germline V gene lookup returns CDR1 GTSNPN and CDR2 SVGIG (reference sequence). CDR3 residues: CASNRNRDTEAFF. The CDR3 coding sequence is TGTGCCTCAAACAGGAATAGGGACACTGAAGCTTTCTTT.

The chain combines TRBV6-4 with TRBJ2-1, with 12 bases aligning to TRBD2. V lost 0 bases, J lost 6 bases, and 0 bases stayed unmatched. CDR1 and CDR2 from the germline V gene are MRHNA and SNTAGT. This CDR3 is built from 15 residues. The DNA for the CDR3 is TGTGCCAGCAGTGACTCGACTAGCGGGAGCAATGAGCAGTTCTTC. This encodes CASSDSTSGSNEQFF.

In DNA form, the CDR3 reads TGTGCCAGCAGCCTGGGGGACAGTAACGCCGATACGCAGTATTTT. Its protein product is CASSLGDSNADTQYF. The rearrangement uses TRBV11-3 and TRBJ2-3, with 7 bases fitting TRBD1. The CDR3 contains 15 residues. The germline V gene has CDR1 SGHNT and CDR2 YENEEA. After removal of 5 bases from V and 6 bases from J, the junction contained 11 bases not matched to a gene.